This T cell receptor (beta chain) was retrieved from a study of glioma-infiltrating T cells after dendritic cell vaccination. The germline CDR1 and CDR2 sequences are SGHTA and FQGNSA. The CDR3 totals 18 residues. V dropped 4 bases and J dropped 5; count of bases not matched to a gene: 15. The method was immunoSEQ multiplex PCR; TCRdb's version includes in-frame clones alone and lacks a portion of them. The sample has about 90,000 clones, 70% to 90% seen once. V usage is TRBV7-2 and J usage is TRBJ2-5; TRBD1 matches at 11 bases. This receptor was obtained from a human donor with glioblastoma. Sequenced material: blood, taken before dendritic cell vaccination. The CDR3 coding sequence is TGTGCCAGCAGCTCCGGGACAGGGGGTATTAGGCCCTTGGAGACCCAGTACTTC. As protein: CASSSGTGGIRPLETQYF. Full variable domain (rest looked up from reference TRBV7-2 and TRBJ2-5): GAGVSQSPSNKVTEKGKDVELRCDPISGHTALYWYRQSLGQGLEFLIYFQGNSAPDKSGLPSDRFSAERTGGSVSTLTIQRTQQEDSAVYLCASSSGTGGIRPLETQYFGPGTRLLVL.